This T cell receptor (beta chain) was identified in a study of blood T cell repertoires in COVID-19. Study-level information: Collection of acute and convalescent COVID-19 samples took place in the United States, Italy and Spain. Sources were T cells, B-cell-depleted T cells, or PBMCs; the material itself was cDNA or gDNA.

Followed over time, Seattle patients had been enrolled while infection was active. Assay: immunoSEQ multiplex PCR; the TCRdb copy retains only in-frame clones and omits some. This sample has about 300,000 clones, with just under 90% found just once. This clone appeared once. The clonotype comes from a woman in her 30s with COVID-19, enrolled during active disease. Input material: peripheral blood.

The CDR3 sequence: CASNPDRAGETQYF. CDR3 coding DNA: TGTGCCAGCAACCCGGACAGGGCGGGTGAGACCCAGTACTTC. The V call is TRBV6-2 or TRBV6-3, the J call TRBJ2-5; 8 nucleotides match TRBD1. Trimming took 7 bases from V and 5 from J; bases not matched to a gene: 9. The CDR3 extends over 14 amino acids. Germline CDR1 and CDR2: MNHEY and SVGEGT.